The clone carrying this TCR beta chain has only one observation. The record originates from a study of cytomegalovirus exposure and HLA in healthy donors. Clones were read by immunoSEQ multiplex PCR, and TCRdb kept only the in-frame ones, dropping some. The sample has 200,000 or so clones; around 87% are singletons. Trimming took 5 bases from V and 6 from J; bases not matched to a gene: 10. The CDR3 covers 15 residues. The V gene's germline CDR1 is SEHNR and CDR2 FQNEAQ (reference sequence). The donors were part of the validation cohort of 95 to 150 subjects. That cohort was separate from the first cohort, which comprised 670 or so subjects.

The J gene is TRBJ1-2, the V gene TRBV7-9, with 9 bases aligning to TRBD1. Sequences were obtained from PBMCs. The sequence was obtained from a woman between 18 and 30 years old in good health and CMV-seropositive. This CDR3 reads CASSDWDRVDDGYTF. DNA for the CDR3: TGTGCCAGCAGCGACTGGGACAGGGTCGATGATGGCTACACCTTC.